The 19 T cell receptor beta chains in this list originate from one sample, sequenced in a study of blood T cell repertoires in COVID-19. The repertoire was sequenced with immunoSEQ multiplex PCR; TCRdb's copy has only in-frame clones and lacks some. Among approximately 150,000 clones listed, around 88% were seen once. Material for sequencing was peripheral blood. The source is a human donor in a cohort sampled during active COVID-19.

The chain joins TRBV27 to TRBJ2-3, with TRBD2 matching 12 bases. Trimming removed 5 bases from V and 3 bases from J; junction bases left unmatched: 6. Germline values: CDR1 MNHEY, CDR2 SMNVEV (reference sequence). This CDR3 contains 16 residues. CDR3 residues: CASSLRLAGETDTQYF. The CDR3 coding sequence is TGTGCCAGCAGTCTAAGACTAGCGGGGGAAACAGATACGCAGTATTTT.

The chain joins TRBV4-1 to TRBJ2-7; D might be TRBD2 (6 bases). V was cut by 0 bases and J by 3 bases, with 27 bases left in between. This CDR3 spans 20 amino acids. Germline assignment: CDR1 MGHRA and CDR2 YSYEKL. The CDR3 region has the DNA TGCGCCAGCAGCCAAGATCTTCATGGCGGGGCCCTAGAACTAGTCTACGAGCAGTACTTC. Translated: CASSQDLHGGALELVYEQYF.

This sequence joins TRBV27 and TRBJ2-2; a possible D gene is TRBD2 (5 bases). The germline V gene encodes CDR1 MNHEY and CDR2 SMNVEV (reference sequence). The CDR3 extends over 14 amino acids. V was shortened by 9 bases and J by 6 bases, with 17 bases between the two germline ends. The CDR3 DNA sequence: TGTGCCAGGCATCAAGCGGCGGGCCCCGGGGAGCTGTTTTTT. Translation: CARHQAAGPGELFF.

The chain links TRBV4-1 to TRBJ1-6, with 10 bases aligning to TRBD1. Germline V lookup: CDR1 MGHRA, CDR2 YSYEKL. The J segment lost 8 bases and the V segment lost 0 bases, leaving 1 base of the junction unmatched. The CDR3 sequence is 15 residues long. The CDR3 nucleotides read TGCGCCAGCAGCCAAGAGGGACAGGGGTATTCACCCCTCCACTTT. Translated: CASSQEGQGYSPLHF.

CDR3 residues: CASSLVGGRTTNEQFF. CDR3 DNA: TGTGCCAGCAGCTTGGTGGGCGGGAGGACGACCAATGAGCAGTTCTTC. The chain uses TRBV5-4 and TRBJ2-1; 8 bases agree with TRBD2. The V gene's germline CDR1 is SGHNT and CDR2 YYREEE (reference sequence). The CDR3 length is 16 residues. V was clipped by 0 bases and J by 6 bases; unmatched bases: 8.

The chain recombines TRBV7-8 with TRBJ2-3, with TRBD1 identical over 10 bases. After removal of 1 base from V and 0 bases from J, the junction contained 1 base not matched to a gene. From germline, CDR1 is SGHVS and CDR2 FQNEAQ. The CDR3 consists of 16 residues. CDR3 residues: CASSLGGQGSTDTQYF. DNA for the CDR3: TGTGCCAGCAGCTTAGGGGGACAGGGGAGCACAGATACGCAGTATTTT.

The rearrangement uses TRBV28 and TRBJ1-3; perhaps TRBD1 as D (6 bases). Trimming stripped 2 bases from V and 0 bases from J, with 11 bases between. The CDR3 is made up of 16 amino acids. CDR1 is MDHEN, CDR2 SYDVKM, per germline. The CDR3 DNA reads TGTGCCAGCAGTTTAAGGGGGAGAGTCTCTGGAAACACCATATATTTT. Translation gives CASSLRGRVSGNTIYF.

This chain links TRBV6-1 with TRBJ2-5; perhaps TRBD2 as D (5 bases). Trimming cost V 2 bases and J 5 bases, with 18 bases left between them. The germline V gene has CDR1 MNHNS and CDR2 SASEGT. CDR3 size: 16 residues. The CDR3 nucleotides are TGTGCCAGCAGTGAAACCCTTAGAGGGAGTGGTGAGACCCAGTACTTC. It translates to CASSETLRGSGETQYF.

The V call is TRBV5-8, the J call TRBJ2-7, with 11 bases identical to TRBD2. The CDR3 runs 19 residues. With 2 bases clipped from V and 0 bases from J, the junction kept 13 bases outside the gene matches. CDR1 and CDR2 from the germline V gene are SGHTS and YDEGEE. CDR3 protein: CASSFIILPSGGSSYEQYF. As DNA, the CDR3 is TGTGCCAGCAGCTTCATAATCCTCCCTAGCGGGGGGAGCTCCTACGAGCAGTACTTC.

The chain links TRBV7-2 to TRBJ1-1; possibly TRBD1 for D (6 bases). The germline gives CDR1 SGHTA, CDR2 FQGNSA. Trimming stripped 5 bases from V and 8 bases from J, with 12 bases between. CDR3 length: 12 amino acids. CDR3 region: CASSLGAEEAFF. In DNA form, the CDR3 reads TGTGCCAGCAGCCTGGGGGCAGAGGAAGCTTTCTTT.

This clone came up a few times. The gene calls are TRBV5-1 and TRBJ1-6; 12 bases are shared with TRBD1. The CDR3 runs 15 residues. The V segment lost 4 bases and the J segment 8 bases; nucleotides outside the gene matches: 4. Germline V gene sequence: CDR1 SGHRS, CDR2 YFSETQ. The CDR3 DNA is TGCGCCAGCAGCCTGGGACAGGGGGCTGATTCACCCCTCCACTTT. Translation: CASSLGQGADSPLHF.

The chain uses TRBV5-1 and TRBJ1-2; 12 nucleotides match TRBD1. The CDR3 runs to 12 residues. The germline V gene encodes CDR1 SGHRS and CDR2 YFSETQ. J gave up 14 bases and V 3 bases, and 5 bases lay outside the gene matches. The DNA for the CDR3 is TGCGCCAGCAGCTCGGGGACAGGGGGCGCGACCTTC. It is translated as CASSSGTGGATF.

This clone has just one count. J is TRBJ2-1 and V is TRBV24-1; D possibly corresponds to TRBD2 (6 bases). Germline-derived CDR1 and CDR2 are KGHDR and SFDVKD. This CDR3 is built from 14 residues. The ends were cut back, 5 bases at V and 10 bases at J, with 17 bases in the middle. Here the CDR3 reads CATSGEWGEEEQFF. In nucleotides, the CDR3 is TGTGCCACCAGTGGTGAATGGGGGGAAGAAGAGCAGTTCTTC.

V and J are TRBV19 and TRBJ1-4; 7 positions match TRBD1. The V gene's germline CDR1 is LNHDA and CDR2 SQIVND (reference sequence). V lost 1 base, J lost 4 bases, and 3 bases stayed unmatched. CDR3 length: 15 amino acids. CDR3 amino acids: CASSIGTGFNEKLFF. CDR3 in DNA: TGTGCCAGTAGTATAGGGACAGGTTTTAATGAAAAACTGTTTTTT.

V is TRBV21-1 and J is TRBJ2-7; the D call of TRBD2 is as the table states it, not checked on the DNA. TRBV21-1 counts as a pseudogene. The CDR3 covers 15 residues. As DNA, the CDR3 is TGTGCCAGCAGCAAAGCGGGAGGAGTTCCCTACGAGCAGTACTTC. Its protein product is CASSKAGGVPYEQYF.

The V and J genes are TRBV3-1 (or the pseudogene TRBV3-2) and TRBJ1-5, with a weak D call TRBD1 (6 bases). With 1 base removed from V and 4 bases from J, the gap between germline ends came to 14 bases. The CDR3 is 16 amino acids. Germline CDR1 LGHDT, CDR2 YNNKEL (reference sequence). The DNA for the CDR3 is TGTGCCAGCAGCCAAGGGACCCCCCAGGGGAATCAGCCCCAGCATTTT. This translates into CASSQGTPQGNQPQHF.

This clone was seen a few times. This chain uses TRBV7-2 with TRBJ2-5; TRBD2 matches at 13 bases. The germline V gene has CDR1 SGHTA and CDR2 FQGNSA. V was clipped by 7 bases and J by 5 bases; unmatched bases: 7. The CDR3 contains 15 residues. In DNA, the CDR3 is TGTGCCAGCACACGACTAGCGGGAGGCCACGAGACCCAGTACTTC. Translated, it gives CASTRLAGGHETQYF.

The J gene is TRBJ2-7, the V gene TRBV14; TRBD2 matches 14 bases. J was trimmed by 1 base and V by 4 bases; bases with no gene match: 3. Germline values: CDR1 SGHDN, CDR2 FVKESK. There are 16 residues in the CDR3. The CDR3 nucleotides are TGTGCCAGCAGCCGGGGACTAGCGGGGGTTTCCTACGAGCAGTACTTC. The encoded protein is CASSRGLAGVSYEQYF.

This chain connects TRBV28 to TRBJ2-7, with TRBD1 identical over 8 bases. V lost 5 bases and J lost 5; bases outside the gene matches: 8. Germline V lookup: CDR1 MDHEN, CDR2 SYDVKM. This CDR3 has 14 amino acids. The CDR3 protein is CASSQAGGADEQYF. The CDR3 DNA reads as TGTGCCAGCAGTCAAGCAGGGGGCGCGGACGAGCAGTACTTC.